A selection of T cell receptor beta chains follows, all from one sample in a study of T cells in Graves' hyperthyroidism and ophthalmopathy. A single record per CDR3 protein comes from TCRdb applying MiXCR to the multiplex PCR reads. This sample yields approximately 590,000 distinct CDR3 sequences, of which less than 20% are seen a single time; roughly 6.6% belongs to the top ten. The sample comprised blood. The receptors here all came from a woman aged 25 to 39 with Graves' hyperthyroidism. Each CDR3 is given with its conserved first and last residue. The D gene is left open where the match is weak. Some rows have no size entry. The others give once, few or many, or a class for an expanded clone.

TRBV9	-	TRBJ2-6	TRBD2	TGTGCCAGCAGCGTCCCCCTAGCGGGAGGACCCGGGGCCAACGTCCTGACTTTC	CASSVPLAGGPGANVLTF
TRBV20-1	many	TRBJ2-3	TRBD2	TGCAGTGCTAGATCCAATTCGGGACTAGGCACAGATACGCAGTATTTT	CSARSNSGLGTDTQYF
TRBV5-8	-	TRBJ1-2	-	TGTGCCAGCAGCGCATCACAGGGCCCTAGGGACTATGGCTACACCTTC	CASSASQGPRDYGYTF
TRBV30	many	TRBJ2-2	-	TGTGCCTGGAGTGTACTCGGCGGGACGAACACCGGGGAGCTGTTTTTT	CAWSVLGGTNTGELFF
TRBV6-2/TRBV6-3	many	TRBJ2-1	-	TGTGCCAGCAGTTCCCACCGGGGCGGAGCCTACAATGAGCAGTTCTTC	CASSSHRGGAYNEQFF
TRBV6-2/TRBV6-3	-	TRBJ2-7	TRBD1	TGTGCCAGCAGTCATGCCCCCCGGACAGGGGGAATTCTCTACGAGCAGTACTTC	CASSHAPRTGGILYEQYF
TRBV2	few	TRBJ2-3	TRBD1	TGTGCCAGCAGTTTTGGGGCGACAGGGAACACAGATACGCAGTATTTT	CASSFGATGNTDTQYF
TRBV28	many	TRBJ2-1	TRBD2	TGTGCCAGCACCTACTCCGGACTAGCCTACAATGAGCAGTTCTTC	CASTYSGLAYNEQFF
TRBV20-1	few	TRBJ1-6	TRBD1	TGCAGTGGGTCCGGGACAGGTCGTCCACCCCTCCACTTT	CSGSGTGRPPLHF
TRBV28	many	TRBJ1-1	-	TGTGCCAGCAGCCCAAGGAGGATCACTGAAGCTTTCTTT	CASSPRRITEAFF
TRBV19	-	TRBJ2-1	TRBD1	TGTGCCAGTAGTATAGCGGGACAGGGGGTTCACAATGAGCAGTTCTTC	CASSIAGQGVHNEQFF
TRBV7-2	few	TRBJ2-7	TRBD2	TGTGCCAGCAGCTTAGAGCTTAGTGGACTAGCGGGAGCTAAAGAGCAGTACTTC	CASSLELSGLAGAKEQYF
TRBV18	few	TRBJ2-1	TRBD1	TGTGCCAGCTCACCAGTTAGGGGGCTTGGGGATGAGCAGTTCTTC	CASSPVRGLGDEQFF
TRBV12-3/TRBV12-4	many	TRBJ2-7	TRBD2	TGTGCCAGCAGTCAGGGACTAGCGGGAGTTTTAAGGTACGAGCAGTACTTC	CASSQGLAGVLRYEQYF
TRBV20-1	few	TRBJ2-1	TRBD2	TGCAGTGCGGGTCTAGCGGGAGATGAGCAGTTCTTC	CSAGLAGDEQFF
TRBV28	many	TRBJ2-7	TRBD1	TGTGCCAGCAGCCGACAGGGGAGCTCCTACGAGCAGTACTTC	CASSRQGSSYEQYF
TRBV19	many	TRBJ2-1	-	TGTGCCAGTAGTACCGTTCCCCGGGCCGTGGGTGAGCAGTTCTTC	CASSTVPRAVGEQFF
TRBV24-1	-	TRBJ2-7	TRBD1	TGTGCCACAAGAACCGGGACAGGGTCGTACGAGCAGTACTTC	CATRTGTGSYEQYF
TRBV28	-	TRBJ2-4	-	TGTGCCAGTAATAGGCGCGGACTAGCCAAAAACATTCAGTACTTC	CASNRRGLAKNIQYF
TRBV20-1	-	TRBJ1-6	-	TGCAGTGCTAGATTCGACCGTAATTCACCCCTCCACTTT	CSARFDRNSPLHF
TRBV9	-	TRBJ1-2	TRBD1	TGTGCCAGCAGCGTAGTCCCTACAGGGGGCTCTGGCTACACCTTC	CASSVVPTGGSGYTF
TRBV12-3/TRBV12-4	many	TRBJ2-1	TRBD2	TGTGCCAGCAGCGGGGGGTCCTACAATGAGCAGTTCTTC	CASSGGSYNEQFF
TRBV5-8	many	TRBJ2-5	TRBD2	TGTGCCAGCAGCCCCGGGTCCAGCGGGAGGGTCGAGACCCAGTACTTC	CASSPGSSGRVETQYF
TRBV11-2	many	TRBJ2-5	TRBD2	TGTGCCAGCAGCTTATTTCCCCGGACTAGCGGGAGAAAGGGGTACCAAGAGACCCAGTACTTC	CASSLFPRTSGRKGYQETQYF
TRBV2	many	TRBJ1-5	-	TGTGCCAGCAGTGAAATCGTAGGGCCCCAGCATTTT	CASSEIVGPQHF
TRBV5-1	-	TRBJ2-7	TRBD2	TGCGCCAGCAGCTGGACGACTAGCGGGAGCTCCTACGAGCAGTACTTC	CASSWTTSGSSYEQYF
TRBV6-6	many	TRBJ1-1	-	TGTGCCAGCAGTTACGGGGGGACCGAAGCTTTCTTT	CASSYGGTEAFF
TRBV27	few	TRBJ2-1	TRBD2	TGTGCCAGCAGTTTGTGGGGGGGTCGGACGAATGAGCAGTTCTTC	CASSLWGGRTNEQFF
TRBV7-3	-	TRBJ1-6	-	TGTGCCAGCAGCTTAAATGGAGGGGTCAGAGATTCACCCCTCCACTTT	CASSLNGGVRDSPLHF
TRBV11-2	many	TRBJ2-7	-	TGTGCCAGCAGCTCACTGACTAGAAGCTCCTACGAGCAGTACTTC	CASSSLTRSSYEQYF
TRBV6-2/TRBV6-3	-	TRBJ2-1	-	TGTGGGGTCGCTAGGAGACCAGACAATGAGCAGTTCTTC	CGVARRPDNEQFF
TRBV27	many	TRBJ2-5	-	TGTGCCAGCAGTCCCGACCTTAACCAAGAGACCCAGTACTTC	CASSPDLNQETQYF
TRBV5-1	few	TRBJ2-2	-	TGCGCCAGCAGAGATAGACCCGGGCGCCCCGGGGAGCTGTTTTTT	CASRDRPGRPGELFF
TRBV20-1	few	TRBJ2-5	-	TGCAGTGCTGGCACCCAAGAGACCCAGCACTTC	CSAGTQETQHF
TRBV2	many	TRBJ2-7	TRBD1	TGTGCCAGCATGGGACAGGGAACCTCCTACGAGCAGTACTTC	CASMGQGTSYEQYF
TRBV25-1	few	TRBJ1-2	TRBD1	TGTGCCAGCAAACCGGGACAGGGGGCTCTCGGCTACACCTTC	CASKPGQGALGYTF
TRBV12-3/TRBV12-4	many	TRBJ1-5	-	TGTGCCAGCAGGACAGTGAATCAGCCCCAGCATTTT	CASRTVNQPQHF
TRBV25-1	-	TRBJ2-2	-	TGTGCCAGCAGTCCGCCGAGGGATCGTGACACCGGGGAGCTGTTTTTT	CASSPPRDRDTGELFF
TRBV28	many	TRBJ1-4	-	TGTGCCAGCAGTTTACCCCGTTCAGGGACAACTAATGAAAAACTGTTTTTT	CASSLPRSGTTNEKLFF
TRBV12-3/TRBV12-4	few	TRBJ1-6	-	TGTGCCAGCAGTTCCGACAATCCAAGTTCACCCCTCCACTTT	CASSSDNPSSPLHF
TRBV6-1	many	TRBJ2-7	TRBD1	TGTGCCAGCAGTGAAGTTGGACAGGTCTACGAGCAGTACTTC	CASSEVGQVYEQYF
TRBV19	-	TRBJ2-1	TRBD1	TGTGCCAGTGACGACAGGGGTGATAGCTATGAGCAGTTCTTC	CASDDRGDSYEQFF
TRBV3-1	many	TRBJ2-1	TRBD2	TGTGCCAGCAGCCAAGAAGTGGCGGGAGATGAAAATGAGCAGTTCTTC	CASSQEVAGDENEQFF
TRBV11-2	few	TRBJ1-3	-	TGTGCCAGCAAACAGGTCCTCTCTGGAAACACCATATATTTT	CASKQVLSGNTIYF
TRBV6-6	-	TRBJ1-5	-	TGTGCCAGCAGTTACTCTCCCCATCAGCCCCAGCATTTT	CASSYSPHQPQHF
TRBV28	many	TRBJ1-1	-	TGTGCCAGCAGTTTGGAATCGGTAGTAGCTGAAGCTTTCTTT	CASSLESVVAEAFF
TRBV19	-	TRBJ2-1	-	TGTGCCAGTAGTATTAAGTTCTCGCACAATGAGCAGTTCTTC	CASSIKFSHNEQFF
TRBV27	few	TRBJ1-4	-	TGTGCCAGCAAAGGGATTAATGAAAAACTGTTTTTT	CASKGINEKLFF
TRBV28	many	TRBJ2-7	-	TGTGCCAGCACCCCTGGCGGGGCCTCCTACGAGCAGTACTTC	CASTPGGASYEQYF
TRBV5-1	few	TRBJ2-2	-	TGCGCCAGCAGCTTGGACGGGAGCGGCACCGGGGAGCTGTTTTTT	CASSLDGSGTGELFF
TRBV20-1	-	TRBJ2-7	TRBD2	TGCAGTGCTAGGCTCCCAGGTTCCGGCGGGAGGCCCGAGCAGTACTTC	CSARLPGSGGRPEQYF
TRBV10-3	few	TRBJ2-1	TRBD2	TGTGCCATCAGTCTGGGACTAGCAGACAATGAGCAGTTCTTC	CAISLGLADNEQFF
TRBV18	-	TRBJ2-5	-	TGTGCCAGCTCATCTTATACAGGTTCTCAAGAGACCCAGTACTTC	CASSSYTGSQETQYF
TRBV29-1	many	TRBJ2-7	-	TGCAGCGTTGTTGCCAGATCCTACGAGCAGTACTTC	CSVVARSYEQYF
TRBV7-2	-	TRBJ2-5	-	TGTGCCAGCAGCCCGCGGGCCCCTATGGGCCAAGAGACCCAGCACTTC	CASSPRAPMGQETQHF
TRBV18	few	TRBJ2-1	TRBD2	TGTGCCAGCTCACCAACTGGGGGACTAGCGGGAGTCAATGAGCAGTTCTTC	CASSPTGGLAGVNEQFF
TRBV27	many	TRBJ2-7	-	TGTGCCAGCAGTTATGGGACAAGAACCTACGAGCAGTACTTC	CASSYGTRTYEQYF